These 26 T cell receptor beta chains originate from one sample sequenced in a study of T cells in Graves' hyperthyroidism and ophthalmopathy. Researchers amplified the TCR beta CDR3 regions from RNA transcripts. First-round RT-PCR targeting the TCR CDR3 was performed with the HTBI primer set. TCRdb re-called the multiplex PCR reads through MiXCR, storing one row per CDR3 protein. Of nearly 750,000 distinct CDR3 sequences listed, roughly a third are singletons. Sequenced sample: blood. The source of these receptors is a woman aged 40 to 50 with Graves' hyperthyroidism.

On this clonotype: A much more abundant neighbour one base away suggests this may be a read error. The chain recombines TRBV20-1 with TRBJ2-5, with a possible D match to TRBD1 (6 bases). The CDR3 has 16 residues. V lost 2 bases, J lost 3 bases, and 19 bases lay in between. The germline CDR1 and CDR2 sequences are DFQATT and SNEGSKA (reference sequence). Here the CDR3 reads CSARPPRTGTKETQYF. In DNA, the CDR3 is TGCAGTGCTAGACCACCCCGGACTGGGACAAAAGAGACCCAGTACTTC.

This clonotype appeared many times. This sequence joins TRBV7-8 and TRBJ1-1; D not resolved. In germline, CDR1 is SGHVS, CDR2 FQNEAQ. This CDR3 is 12 amino acids long. The ends were cut back, 3 bases at V and 5 bases at J, with 7 bases in the middle. As DNA, the CDR3 is TGTGCCAGCAGCTTCGGGTGGACTGAAGCTTTCTTT. Translated, it gives CASSFGWTEAFF.

The rearrangement joins TRBV27 to TRBJ1-2; 8 bases agree with TRBD1. With V trimmed by 8 bases and J by 6 bases, 8 bases remained unmatched. This CDR3 is built from 13 residues. Germline V gene sequence: CDR1 MNHEY, CDR2 SMNVEV (reference sequence). In DNA form, the CDR3 reads TGTGCCAGCTCACAGGACAGGGCTCATGGCTACACCTTC. This encodes CASSQDRAHGYTF.

The genes are TRBV5-1 and TRBJ1-1; D might be TRBD1 (5 bases). This CDR3 is built from 16 residues. V was pared by 4 bases and J by 0 bases, with 16 bases between. Germline CDR1 reads SGHRS; CDR2 reads YFSETQ. The CDR3 sequence is CASSTEGLPMNTEAFF. The CDR3 nucleotides read TGCGCCAGCAGCACGGAGGGGCTCCCCATGAACACTGAAGCTTTCTTT.

J is TRBJ1-2 and V is TRBV29-1; 9 positions match TRBD1. The CDR3 is made up of 12 amino acids. V lost 8 bases to trimming and J lost 5 bases; unmatched junction nucleotides: 6. Germline V gene lookup returns CDR1 SQVTM and CDR2 ANQGSEA. CDR3 DNA sequence: TGCAGCTTAGGGACAGGGTTTTATGGCTACACCTTC. Protein: CSLGTGFYGYTF.

This clonotype was counted ten times or more. J is TRBJ2-2 and V is TRBV10-1; D might be TRBD1 (6 bases). The length of the CDR3 is 14 residues. The germline gives CDR1 WNHNN, CDR2 SYGVQD (reference sequence). V was shortened by 3 bases and J by 3 bases, with 8 bases between the two germline ends. CDR3 sequence (DNA): TGCGCCAGCAGTGAAGGACAGTACACCGGGGAGCTGTTTTTT. Its protein product is CASSEGQYTGELFF.

This clonotype was seen many times. The J gene is TRBJ2-7, the V gene TRBV4-1; D gene ambiguous. This CDR3 is 10 amino acids long. V was trimmed by 8 bases and J by 8 bases, leaving 10 bases between them. Germline V gene data show CDR1 as MGHRA and CDR2 as YSYEKL. The CDR3: CASGGEQQYF. The CDR3, as DNA: TGCGCCAGCGGCGGCGAGCAGCAGTACTTC.

The chain combines TRBV7-2 with TRBJ2-3; TRBD1 might be the D (6 bases). This CDR3 is built from 16 residues. With 5 bases removed from V and 6 bases from J, the gap between germline ends came to 21 bases. Per germline, CDR1 SGHTA and CDR2 FQGNSA. CDR3 sequence reads: CASSKNPGQLGDTQYF. In DNA form, the CDR3 reads TGTGCCAGCAGCAAAAATCCAGGACAGTTAGGGGATACGCAGTATTTT.

The CDR3 coding sequence is TGCGCCAGCAGCCTGGCGGGGGTTAGCACAGATACGCAGTATTTT. Amino acids: CASSLAGVSTDTQYF. V gene TRBV5-1 combines with J gene TRBJ2-3; 7 nucleotides match TRBD2. V was pared by 4 bases and J by 0 bases, with 5 bases of the junction left unmatched. Germline V gene sequence: CDR1 SGHRS, CDR2 YFSETQ. The CDR3 sequence is 15 residues long.

The chain joins TRBV14 to TRBJ2-3; D gene unclear. CDR3 size: 14 residues. Germline CDR1 and CDR2: SGHDN and FVKESK. V shed 0 bases and J shed 4 bases, with 8 bases lying between them. CDR3 DNA sequence: TGTGCCAGCAGCCAAGATCTTCGGTCAGATACGCAGTATTTT. Protein: CASSQDLRSDTQYF.

This clonotype was seen ten or more times. This chain connects TRBV6-5 to TRBJ1-5; D uncertain. In germline, CDR1 is MNHEY, CDR2 SVGAGI. Trimming pared 5 bases from V and 1 base from J, leaving 12 bases between. CDR3 length: 15 residues. This CDR3 reads CASSDTIESNQPQHF. The CDR3, as DNA: TGTGCCAGCAGTGACACCATCGAAAGCAATCAGCCCCAGCATTTT.

This clonotype was counted only a few times. The chain uses TRBV14 and TRBJ2-5, with 12 bases that match TRBD2. Per germline, CDR1 SGHDN and CDR2 FVKESK. The CDR3 loop spans 17 amino acids. The V and J ends lost 3 bases and 1 base, in that order; junction bases with no gene match: 6. The CDR3 sequence: CASSHSGTSGPQETQYF. The CDR3 nucleotides read TGTGCCAGCAGCCACTCCGGGACTAGCGGGCCCCAAGAGACCCAGTACTTC.

This clonotype was detected many times. The chain employs TRBV2 and TRBJ2-5; 8 bases match TRBD2. This CDR3 is built from 13 residues. The J segment lost 5 bases and the V segment lost 9 bases, leaving 8 bases of the junction unmatched. CDR1 is SNHLY and CDR2 is FYNNEI in the germline V gene. This CDR3 reads CARGTSGGETQYF. The DNA for the CDR3 is TGTGCCAGGGGAACTAGCGGCGGGGAGACCCAGTACTTC.

There are many counts of this clonotype. V and J are TRBV19 and TRBJ1-1; no reliable D call. The CDR3 is made up of 13 amino acids. Trimming took 7 bases from V and 8 from J, leaving 17 bases between them. Germline V CDR1 and CDR2: LNHDA, SQIVND (reference sequence). CDR3 sequence: CASIGPHAPEAFF. CDR3 bases: TGTGCCAGTATTGGCCCTCACGCACCGGAAGCTTTCTTT.

The J gene is TRBJ1-4, the V gene TRBV10-3; TRBD1 matches 8 bases. The trim removed 3 bases at V and 7 bases at J, leaving 10 bases unmatched. The CDR3 sequence is 16 residues long. Germline V gene lookup returns CDR1 ENHRY and CDR2 SYGVKD. DNA of the CDR3: TGTGCCATCAGTGACCCGGGCAGGGGGCGCGGTGAAAAACTGTTTTTT. It specifies CAISDPGRGRGEKLFF.

This clonotype has a count of ten or more. The rearrangement uses TRBV7-2 and TRBJ1-1, with a tentative D call TRBD1 (5 bases). V was pared by 5 bases and J by 8 bases, with 21 bases between. The CDR3 runs to 15 residues. Germline CDR1 is SGHTA and CDR2 is FQGNSA. The CDR3 DNA reads as TGTGCCAGCAGCATAACCGGGACCGGTTTAAGCGAAGCTTTCTTT. Its translation is CASSITGTGLSEAFF.

This clonotype was detected only a few times. The chain uses TRBV10-1 and TRBJ2-2; tentative D call: TRBD1 (6 bases). The CDR3 sequence is 14 residues long. Trimming took off 7 bases at V and 5 bases at J, with 14 bases between the two ends. CDR1 WNHNN and CDR2 SYGVQD come from the germline V gene (reference sequence). The CDR3 loop reads CASITRGVTGELFF. The DNA of the CDR3 is TGCGCCAGCATCACCAGGGGAGTGACCGGGGAGCTGTTTTTT.

In its sample, this clonotype was seen a few times. The J gene is TRBJ2-2, the V gene TRBV6-1, with 8 positions matching TRBD1. CDR1 is MNHNS, CDR2 SASEGT, per germline. The CDR3 sequence is 14 residues long. The V segment lost 5 bases and the J segment 3 bases; nucleotides outside the gene matches: 2. The CDR3 coding sequence is TGTGCCAGCAGTCGGGACAGGTACACCGGGGAGCTGTTTTTT. As protein: CASSRDRYTGELFF.

This chain links TRBV13 with TRBJ2-5; no reliable D call. This CDR3 is built from 14 residues. The germline V and J ends were trimmed by 3 bases and 5 bases, with 13 bases remaining between them. Germline lookup yields CDR1 PRHDT and CDR2 FYEKMQ (reference sequence). CDR3 coding DNA: TGTGCCAGCAGCTTTGGGTTGGTGAGGGAGACCCAGTACTTC. This codes for CASSFGLVRETQYF.

This clonotype was detected ten times or more. The V and J genes are TRBV12-3 or TRBV12-4 and TRBJ2-7, with a possible D match to TRBD2 (6 bases). Trimming left V 6 bases short and J 2 bases short, with 17 bases between. The CDR3 is 15 amino acids. This CDR3 is CASSRGWQRPYEQYF. In DNA, the CDR3 is TGTGCCAGCAGCCGGGGGTGGCAGCGACCCTACGAGCAGTACTTC.

In its sample, this clonotype was seen many times. This chain uses TRBV20-1 with TRBJ1-1; TRBD1 agrees at 7 bases. The CDR3 extends over 14 amino acids. Germline trimming cut 2 bases from V and 1 base from J; bases unmatched to any gene: 4. CDR1 and CDR2 (germline): DFQATT, SNEGSKA (reference sequence). The CDR3 is CSARRQGTNTEAFF. DNA of the CDR3: TGCAGTGCTAGACGACAGGGCACGAACACTGAAGCTTTCTTT.

A few counts support this clonotype. V is TRBV4-1 and J is TRBJ2-7; TRBD2 matches 12 bases. The germline V gene has CDR1 MGHRA and CDR2 YSYEKL. The trim removed 3 bases at V and 0 bases at J, leaving 3 bases unmatched. The CDR3 loop spans 16 amino acids. For the CDR3, the DNA is TGCGCCAGCAGCCAGAGACTAGCGGGGGCCTCCTACGAGCAGTACTTC. Protein sequence: CASSQRLAGASYEQYF.

The rearrangement links TRBV7-9 to TRBJ2-7; TRBD2 is a possible D gene (7 bases). CDR1 is SEHNR and CDR2 is FQNEAQ in the germline V gene (reference sequence). The CDR3 sequence is 10 residues long. The CDR3 DNA follows: TGTGCCAGCAGTCCAATGGGGGGGGCAGTC. Translated, it gives CASSPMGGAV.

This clonotype has more than one count but fewer than ten. The chain links TRBV20-1 to TRBJ1-3; possible D gene TRBD1, 5 bases. Looked up from germline, CDR1 is DFQATT and CDR2 is SNEGSKA (reference sequence). Trimming took 0 bases from V and 4 from J, leaving 16 bases between them. The CDR3 length is 16 residues. The CDR3 bases are TGCAGTGCTAGAGACGCGGCAGAGCAGGGAGGAAACACCATATATTTT. As protein: CSARDAAEQGGNTIYF.

The CDR3 spells CASSIESYGYTF. The DNA of the CDR3 is TGTGCCAGTAGTATCGAGAGCTATGGCTACACCTTC. This chain uses TRBV19 with TRBJ1-2; no definite D call. Per the germline V gene, CDR1 is LNHDA and CDR2 is SQIVND (reference sequence). CDR3 length: 12 amino acids. Trimming removed 3 bases at V and 4 bases at J, with 6 bases between.

This clonotype was found many times. The CDR3 region has the DNA TGTGCCACCAGCAACACAGGGGATTGGGGAAACACCATATATTTT. Its protein is CATSNTGDWGNTIYF. V and J are TRBV24-1 and TRBJ1-3; 7 bases match TRBD1. This CDR3 is 15 amino acids long. Germline V gene lookup returns CDR1 KGHDR and CDR2 SFDVKD. Trimming took 7 bases from V and 4 from J; bases not matched to a gene: 9.